These 5 T cell receptor beta chains came from one sample sequenced in a study of patients and donors after allogeneic stem cell transplantation. One entry per CDR3 protein, called by TCRdb with MiXCR from the RT-PCR reads. The sample carries about 960,000 distinct CDR3 sequences, about a sixth recorded once. What was sequenced was blood, either unsorted or a sorted T cell fraction (not recorded which). The origin of the receptors is a human donor who was either an allogeneic HSCT recipient or a stem cell or donor lymphocyte infusion donor (not recorded which). It is not recorded whose cells these are; they may come from a transplant donor.

In its sample, this clonotype was seen once. The chain couples TRBV4-3 to TRBJ2-7; D uncertain. The CDR3 is 15 amino acids. Germline V CDR1 and CDR2: LGHNA, YSLEER. V was cut by 4 bases and J by 3 bases, with 16 bases left in between. In DNA form, the CDR3 reads TGCGCCAGCAGCCTGATGGCGCTCTCCTACTACGAGCAGTACTTC. Protein sequence: CASSLMALSYYEQYF.

The chain recombines TRBV24-1 with TRBJ1-1, with unresolved D. The V gene lost 3 bases and the J gene lost 6 bases, with 16 bases spanning the gap. Germline loops: CDR1 KGHDR, CDR2 SFDVKD. The CDR3 totals 15 residues. CDR3 in amino acids: CATSDRRSPLAEAFF. CDR3 DNA: TGTGCCACCAGTGATCGGCGCAGCCCCCTGGCTGAAGCTTTCTTT.

DNA for the CDR3: TGCAGCGTTTCAGGAATCCCGGGGGAAAATGAAAAACTGTTTTTT. Encoded protein: CSVSGIPGENEKLFF. This chain joins TRBV29-1 and TRBJ1-4; perhaps TRBD1 as D (5 bases). Trimming removed 5 bases from V and 5 bases from J, with 18 bases in between. The CDR3 length is 15 residues. Germline loops: CDR1 SQVTM, CDR2 ANQGSEA.

The chain uses TRBV7-9 and TRBJ1-5, with D maybe TRBD1 (5 bases). The germline gives CDR1 SEHNR, CDR2 FQNEAQ (reference sequence). V lost 7 bases and J lost 14, with 18 bases in between. CDR3 length: 12 residues. The CDR3 bases are TGTGCCAGCACCCTTGGGGACGGCAGGAAGCATTTT. It yields the protein CASTLGDGRKHF.

The genes are TRBV13 and TRBJ1-2, with 11 bases that match TRBD1. Germline CDR1 PRHDT, CDR2 FYEKMQ (reference sequence). V dropped 2 bases and J dropped 2; count of bases not matched to a gene: 13. This CDR3 comprises 19 residues. Here the CDR3 DNA reads TGTGCCAGCAGCTTAACCCACCGGAGGACAGGGGGCGCAAACTATGGCTACACCTTC. This translates into CASSLTHRRTGGANYGYTF.